A few counts support the clone carrying this T cell receptor (beta chain). No antigen is known for it. CDR3 length: 13 amino acids. Trimming removed 6 bases from V and 1 base from J; junction bases left unmatched: 2. CDR1 and CDR2 (germline): SEHNR, FQNEAQ (reference sequence). The data were obtained in a study of blood T cells in healthy people across ages. The second PCR ran about 7 to 12 cycles with a sample-barcoded 5' primer and J-beta primers. TCRdb itself ran the 5' RACE reads through MiXCR, one entry per CDR3 protein. The top ten hold 2.5% to 3.5% of the sample, which has approximately 780,000 distinct CDR3 sequences, about 26% seen once. The study, taken as a whole, reports: PBMCs were not sorted, which prevented a conclusive comparison of naive versus antigen-experienced cells.

The same sample was also used in a study of T cells of mothers and their children. According to that study: Whatever RNA was extracted went entirely into cDNA synthesis, at around 1.6 ug per 15 ul. Amplification in the second PCR used the M1S primer, which added sample barcodes and 2-4 random nucleotides. The study found slightly higher but non-significant overlap in related versus unrelated mother-child pairs.

This receptor was taken from a boy aged 5-17 years in good health. The sample consisted of blood. The chain carries TRBV7-9 and TRBJ2-5; the match to TRBD1 covers 7 bases. This CDR3 reads CASRTGFQETQYF. CDR3 coding DNA: TGTGCCAGCAGGACAGGGTTCCAAGAGACCCAGTACTTC.